The 28 T cell receptor beta chains below come from one sample, sequenced in a study of long-term antiretroviral therapy in people with HIV. With survey level as its setting, the immunoSEQ assay was v3.0. TCRdb's table, derived via immunoSEQ multiplex PCR, lists solely in-frame clones and lacks some. The sample carries over 25,000 clones, roughly four fifths recorded once. Specimen: unsorted PBMCs, collected 0.8 years before starting antiretroviral therapy. All receptors derive from a man aged 18 to 30 with HIV.

The chain links TRBV7-6 to TRBJ1-1, with 9 bases lining up with TRBD1. This CDR3 region has 16 residues. CDR1 is SGHVS and CDR2 is FNYEAQ in the germline V gene. V lost 4 bases, J lost 1 base, and 7 bases stayed unmatched. The CDR3 nucleotides read TGTGCCAGCAGCTACCGACAGGGGGGTTCGAACACTGAAGCTTTCTTT. It yields the protein CASSYRQGGSNTEAFF.

The chain joins TRBV14 to TRBJ2-7; 9 bases map to TRBD1. V shed 0 bases, J shed 5 bases, and the junction held 8 bases outside the gene matches. The CDR3 covers 16 residues. Germline V gene sequence: CDR1 SGHDN, CDR2 FVKESK. The CDR3 DNA sequence: TGTGCCAGCAGCCAAGACCGCCGACAGGGGGTCAACGAGCAGTACTTC. Residues: CASSQDRRQGVNEQYF.

The rearrangement joins TRBV21-1 to TRBJ1-3; TRBD1 is the table's D call, not checked against the DNA. TRBV21-1 is shown as a pseudogene. The CDR3 contains 16 residues. The CDR3 loop is CASNQEQGHSGNTIYF. CDR3 nucleotide sequence: TGTGCCAGCAATCAAGAACAGGGGCACTCTGGAAACACCATATATTTT.

The rearrangement uses TRBV19 and TRBJ2-1, with 7 bases fitting TRBD1. Germline CDR1 is LNHDA and CDR2 is SQIVND (reference sequence). The CDR3 consists of 15 residues. Germline trimming cut 3 bases from V and 5 bases from J; bases unmatched to any gene: 7. This chain's CDR3 is CASSIGPGQNNEQFF. The CDR3, as DNA: TGTGCCAGTAGTATCGGCCCGGGACAGAACAATGAGCAGTTCTTC. Drawing the rest from reference TRBV19 and TRBJ2-1, the complete variable domain is DGGITQSPKYLFRKEGQNVTLSCEQNLNHDAMYWYRQDPGQGLRLIYYSQIVNDFQKGDIAEGYSVSREKKESFPLTVTSAQKNPTAFYLCASSIGPGQNNEQFFGPGTRLTVL.

The chain recombines TRBV2 with TRBJ2-1; D call uncertain. Germline CDR1 reads SNHLY; CDR2 reads FYNNEI. Trimming left V 3 bases short and J 8 bases short, with 5 bases between. This CDR3 spans 11 amino acids. CDR3 nucleotide sequence: TGTGCCAGCAGTGATGCCCATGAGCAGTTCTTC. Translating gives CASSDAHEQFF.

The chain employs TRBV11-2 and TRBJ1-2, with 9 positions matching TRBD1. Germline V gene data show CDR1 as SGHAT and CDR2 as FQNNGV. V lost 4 bases, J lost 5 bases, and 8 bases stayed unmatched. The CDR3 has 15 amino acids. The CDR3 spells CASSWGTGTRYGYTF. For the CDR3, the DNA is TGTGCCAGCAGCTGGGGGACAGGGACGAGGTATGGCTACACCTTC.

V usage is TRBV7-2 and J usage is TRBJ2-7; 10 bases agree with TRBD2. The ends lost 4 bases at V and 0 bases at J; junction bases unmatched: 3. The CDR3 consists of 15 residues. From germline, CDR1 is SGHTA and CDR2 FQGNSA. CDR3 in amino acids: CASSSGLAASYEQYF. The CDR3 DNA reads as TGTGCCAGCAGCTCCGGACTAGCGGCCTCCTACGAGCAGTACTTC.

In this sample, this clone turned up once. The V call is TRBV30, the J call TRBJ1-6; D is undetermined. This CDR3 has 17 residues. CDR1 is GTSNPN, CDR2 SVGIG, per germline (reference sequence). V gave up 0 bases and J gave up 0 bases, with 12 bases separating them. CDR3: CAWSVGPLSSYNSPLHF. In nucleotides, the CDR3 is TGTGCCTGGAGTGTTGGGCCTTTAAGCTCCTATAATTCACCCCTCCACTTT.

Here the CDR3 reads CASSLGTEHYEQYF. In nucleotides, the CDR3 is TGTGCCAGCAGCCTCGGGACAGAACACTACGAGCAGTACTTC. The chain uses TRBV11-2 and TRBJ2-7, with 7 bases identical to TRBD1. CDR3 length equals 14 residues. Trimming took 5 bases from V and 3 from J; bases not matched to a gene: 7. Per germline, CDR1 SGHAT and CDR2 FQNNGV.

This chain joins TRBV7-2 and TRBJ2-5; 7 bases map to TRBD2. V shed 1 base, J shed 5 bases, and the junction held 7 bases outside the gene matches. Germline V lookup: CDR1 SGHTA, CDR2 FQGNSA. CDR3 size: 15 residues. CDR3 region: CASSLEGGPRETQYF. The CDR3 bases are TGTGCCAGCAGCTTAGAGGGAGGGCCCCGGGAGACCCAGTACTTC.

A few counts support this clone. The same CDR3 also results from other DNA sequences found in this sample. The chain is built from TRBV7-6 and TRBJ1-4, with a weak D call TRBD1 (6 bases). Per the germline V gene, CDR1 is SGHVS and CDR2 is FNYEAQ. V gave up 5 bases and J gave up 2 bases, with 12 bases separating them. CDR3 length: 15 residues. The CDR3, as DNA: TGTGCCAGCAGCCCAACAGGGTCTACTAATGAAAAACTGTTTTTT. This gives the protein CASSPTGSTNEKLFF. Combining the CDR3 with reference TRBV7-6 and TRBJ1-4 gives the whole variable domain GAGVSQSPRYKVTKRGQDVALRCDPISGHVSLYWYRQALGQGPEFLTYFNYEAQQDKSGLPNDRFSAERPEGSISTLTIQRTEQRDSAMYRCASSPTGSTNEKLFFGSGTQLSVL.

The chain links TRBV6-1 to TRBJ2-5; D unresolved. Germline loops: CDR1 MNHNS, CDR2 SASEGT. The CDR3 contains 14 residues. V was clipped by 4 bases and J by 4 bases, with 13 bases between them. The CDR3 sequence: CASSGKGLGETQYF. DNA of the CDR3: TGTGCCAGCAGTGGGAAGGGCCTTGGAGAGACCCAGTACTTC.

The chain couples TRBV5-4 to TRBJ1-3; 8 bases are a match to TRBD1. V trimming: 0 bases; J trimming: 2 bases; junction bases outside the gene matches: 13. The CDR3 sequence is 19 residues long. Germline CDR1 and CDR2: SGHNT and YYREEE (reference sequence). CDR3 in amino acids: CASSLDWTGFHIAGNTIYF. CDR3 nucleotide sequence: TGTGCCAGCAGCTTGGATTGGACAGGGTTCCACATCGCTGGAAACACCATATATTTT.

J is TRBJ1-2 and V is TRBV4-3, with 7 nucleotides matching TRBD1. The CDR3 loop spans 15 amino acids. V was clipped by 4 bases and J by 2 bases; unmatched bases: 7. Germline V gene data show CDR1 as LGHNA and CDR2 as YSLEER. The CDR3 is CASSRDSPKNYGYTF. The DNA of the CDR3 is TGCGCCAGCAGCCGGGACAGTCCGAAAAACTATGGCTACACCTTC.

The sample holds one count of this clone. The rearrangement links TRBV7-2 to TRBJ1-1; TRBD1 matches at 8 bases. J gave up 7 bases and V 11 bases, and 15 bases lay outside the gene matches. CDR3 size: 14 residues. Germline assignment: CDR1 SGHTA and CDR2 FQGNSA. CDR3: CAASGQGAGDEAFF. CDR3 DNA: TGTGCCGCTAGCGGTCAGGGGGCCGGCGATGAAGCTTTCTTT.

This chain connects TRBV5-1 to TRBJ1-2; D is possibly TRBD1 (5 bases). The V gene lost 1 base and the J gene lost 8 bases, with 18 bases spanning the gap. This CDR3 spans 15 amino acids. The germline V gene encodes CDR1 SGHRS and CDR2 YFSETQ. The CDR3 DNA is TGCGCCAGCAGCTTGACCGGGACCGCTATGGGCGGCTACACCTTC. Its protein product is CASSLTGTAMGGYTF.

The CDR3 is CASSYFPREGANEQFF. CDR3 in DNA: TGTGCCAGCAGTTACTTCCCCCGGGAGGGCGCGAATGAGCAGTTCTTC. The chain has TRBV6-5 and TRBJ2-1, with TRBD2 matching 8 bases. CDR3 length equals 16 residues. Per germline, CDR1 MNHEY and CDR2 SVGAGI. The V gene end was trimmed by 1 base and the J gene end by 7 bases; junction bases not matched to a gene: 9.

V usage is TRBV10-3 and J usage is TRBJ1-3; D is perhaps TRBD1 (6 bases). Germline CDR1 and CDR2: ENHRY and SYGVKD. This CDR3 contains 15 residues. V shed 6 bases and J shed 10 bases, with 22 bases lying between them. This CDR3 reads CAISKLLTGSVTIYF. The CDR3 DNA sequence: TGTGCCATCAGCAAACTATTAACAGGGTCAGTGACCATATATTTT.

This sequence joins TRBV5-1 and TRBJ2-5, with D perhaps matching TRBD1 (7 bases). The CDR3 runs to 15 residues. Germline CDR1 SGHRS, CDR2 YFSETQ. Trimming cost V 4 bases and J 1 base, with 14 bases left between them. CDR3 amino acids: CASSPRGALQETQYF. The CDR3 nucleotides are TGCGCCAGCAGCCCCAGGGGGGCCCTCCAAGAGACCCAGTACTTC. The full variable domain, completed using reference TRBV5-1 and TRBJ2-5, is KAGVTQTPRYLIKTRGQQVTLSCSPISGHRSVSWYQQTPGQGLQFLFEYFSETQRNKGNFPGRFSGRQFSNSRSEMNVSTLELGDSALYLCASSPRGALQETQYFGPGTRLLVL.

The V and J genes are TRBV9 and TRBJ2-1, with D hard to call. This CDR3 spans 11 amino acids. The germline gives CDR1 SGDLS, CDR2 YYNGEE. Trimming left V 4 bases short and J 7 bases short, with 6 bases between. As DNA, the CDR3 is TGTGCCAGCAGCTCCAGGAATGAGCAGTTCTTC. This gives the protein CASSSRNEQFF.

This clone is deemed medium-sized. This rearrangement joins TRBV5-1 to TRBJ2-7, with 10 bases identical to TRBD1. CDR1 and CDR2 (germline): SGHRS, YFSETQ. The CDR3 length is 14 residues. The V segment lost 2 bases and the J segment 3 bases; nucleotides outside the gene matches: 2. The CDR3 region is CASSFGTGDYEQYF. The CDR3, as DNA: TGCGCCAGCAGCTTCGGGACAGGGGACTACGAGCAGTACTTC. Together with reference TRBV5-1 and TRBJ2-7, the CDR3 gives the full variable domain: KAGVTQTPRYLIKTRGQQVTLSCSPISGHRSVSWYQQTPGQGLQFLFEYFSETQRNKGNFPGRFSGRQFSNSRSEMNVSTLELGDSALYLCASSFGTGDYEQYFGPGTRLTVT.

This clone appeared a single time. V usage is TRBV28 and J usage is TRBJ1-5; D might be TRBD1 (5 bases). Trimming pared 2 bases from V and 9 bases from J, leaving 8 bases between. In germline, CDR1 is MDHEN, CDR2 SYDVKM. The CDR3 has 12 amino acids. CDR3 protein: CASSLIGGPQHF. The CDR3 DNA is TGTGCCAGCAGTTTAATCGGGGGGCCCCAGCATTTT.

This clone was detected once. In nucleotides, the CDR3 is TGTGCCAGCAGTTCAGAACTAGCATCGCCGGCAGATACGCAGTATTTT. Protein sequence: CASSSELASPADTQYF. The chain uses TRBV27 and TRBJ2-3; D might be TRBD2 (6 bases). The CDR3 is 16 amino acids. V lost 4 bases and J lost 4, with 18 bases in between. Germline V gene sequence: CDR1 MNHEY, CDR2 SMNVEV (reference sequence).

The chain couples TRBV6-1 to TRBJ2-5, with D possibly being TRBD2 (6 bases). Germline V lookup: CDR1 MNHNS, CDR2 SASEGT. The CDR3 has 13 residues. The ends were cut back, 11 bases at V and 1 base at J, with 14 bases in the middle. CDR3 DNA sequence: TGTGCCGGGGCCCGGGACTTCCAAGAGACCCAGTACTTC. As protein: CAGARDFQETQYF.

This chain uses TRBV29-1 with TRBJ2-3; D might be TRBD2 (5 bases). CDR3 size: 13 residues. Germline lookup yields CDR1 SQVTM and CDR2 ANQGSEA. V was shortened by 2 bases and J by 5 bases, with 11 bases between the two germline ends. The CDR3 nucleotides are TGCAGCGTTGAAAGAGGGATGGTAGATACGCAGTATTTT. Translation gives CSVERGMVDTQYF.

The chain uses TRBV6-5 and TRBJ2-5, with a possible D match to TRBD2 (6 bases). This CDR3 is 13 amino acids long. Germline values: CDR1 MNHEY, CDR2 SVGAGI. V was cut by 5 bases and J by 5 bases, with 12 bases left in between. For the CDR3, the DNA is TGTGCCAGCAGTACGGTGGGGAGGGAGACCCAGTACTTC. This sequence encodes CASSTVGRETQYF.

V is TRBV5-4 and J is TRBJ1-1, with D unclear. The V gene's germline CDR1 is SGHNT and CDR2 YYREEE (reference sequence). This CDR3 region has 18 residues. V gave up 0 bases and J gave up 1 base, with 19 bases separating them. The CDR3 coding sequence is TGTGCCAGCAGCTTGGACTTTATGAGTTCCGAAGGGAACACTGAAGCTTTCTTT. This codes for CASSLDFMSSEGNTEAFF.

This clone was recorded a few times. The J gene is TRBJ2-6, the V gene TRBV7-2; 8 nucleotides align to TRBD1. Unmatched junction bases numbered 4, after V lost 5 bases and J lost 4 bases. This CDR3 comprises 15 residues. Germline CDR1 reads SGHTA; CDR2 reads FQGNSA. The CDR3 spells CASSPQGVGANVLTF. CDR3 bases: TGTGCCAGCAGCCCACAGGGGGTCGGGGCCAACGTCCTGACTTTC.